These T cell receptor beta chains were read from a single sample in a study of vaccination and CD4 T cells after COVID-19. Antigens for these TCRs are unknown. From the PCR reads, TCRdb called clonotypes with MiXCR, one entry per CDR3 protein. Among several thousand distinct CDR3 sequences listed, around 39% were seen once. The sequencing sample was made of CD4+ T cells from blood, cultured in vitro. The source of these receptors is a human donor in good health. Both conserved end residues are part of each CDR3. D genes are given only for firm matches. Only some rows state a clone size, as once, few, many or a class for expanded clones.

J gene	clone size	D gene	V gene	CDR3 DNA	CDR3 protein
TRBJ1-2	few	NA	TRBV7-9	TGTGCCAGCAGCGGTACAGGGTCCAACTATGGCTACACCTTC	CASSGTGSNYGYTF
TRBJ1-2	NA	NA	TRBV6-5	TGTGCCAGCAGTTACGACGGCGATAACTATGGCTACACCTTC	CASSYDGDNYGYTF
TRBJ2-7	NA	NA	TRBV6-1	TGTGCCAGCAGCCACGGGACAAGGGTCGAGCAGTACTTC	CASSHGTRVEQYF
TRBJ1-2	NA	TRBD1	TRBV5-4	TGTGCCAGCACCTTAGAACAGGGGGATAACTATGGCTACACCTTC	CASTLEQGDNYGYTF
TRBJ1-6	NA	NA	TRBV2	TGTGCCAGCAGTGGGCCCCGGGATAATTCACCCCTCCACTTT	CASSGPRDNSPLHF
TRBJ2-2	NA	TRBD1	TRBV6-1	TGTGCCAGCAGAGACGACAGGGATATCGGGGAGCTGTTTTTT	CASRDDRDIGELFF
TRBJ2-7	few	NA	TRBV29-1	TGCAGCGTTGCTTACCAGATAGACTACGAGCAGTACTTC	CSVAYQIDYEQYF
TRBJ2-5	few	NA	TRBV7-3	TGTGCCAGCAGCCGTAGCCCCACGGAGACCCAGTACTTC	CASSRSPTETQYF
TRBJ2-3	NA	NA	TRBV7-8	TGTGCCAGCAGCCCCTTCGTGACAGATACGCAGTATTTT	CASSPFVTDTQYF
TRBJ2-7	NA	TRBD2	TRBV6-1	TGTGCCAGCAGAACCACTAGCGGGGGGGCCTACGAGCAGTACTTC	CASRTTSGGAYEQYF
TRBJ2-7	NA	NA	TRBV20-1	TGCAGTGCTAGACGGCCCCCCAACGAGCAGTACTTC	CSARRPPNEQYF
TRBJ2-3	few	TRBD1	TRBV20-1	TGCAGTGCTAGAGATGTGCAGGGGGCGGGGGATACGCAGTATTTT	CSARDVQGAGDTQYF
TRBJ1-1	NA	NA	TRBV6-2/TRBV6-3	TGTGCCAGCAGTTATTCGGACTACACTGAAGCTTTCTTT	CASSYSDYTEAFF
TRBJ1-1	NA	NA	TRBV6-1	TGTGCCAGCAGTGAAAGGGCAGCCGACACTGAAGCTTTCTTT	CASSERAADTEAFF
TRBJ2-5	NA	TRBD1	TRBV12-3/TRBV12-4	TGTGCCAGCAGTTGGGCCGGGACAGGGGGTGAGACCCAGTACTTC	CASSWAGTGGETQYF
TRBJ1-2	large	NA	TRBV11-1	TGTGCCAGCAGCTTAGGATCGGAATTCTATGGCTACACCTTC	CASSLGSEFYGYTF
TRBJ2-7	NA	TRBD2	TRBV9	TGTGCCAGCAGCCCACTACCACCTAGCGGGGTGAAGAACTACGAGCAGTACTTC	CASSPLPPSGVKNYEQYF
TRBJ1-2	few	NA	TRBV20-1	TGCAGTGCTAGGGCCTCGATGGGGGGCAACTATGGCTACACCTTC	CSARASMGGNYGYTF
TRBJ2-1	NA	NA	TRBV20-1	TGCAGTGTTGGACAGCCCCCCCCGATGCCGCAGTTCTTC	CSVGQPPPMPQFF
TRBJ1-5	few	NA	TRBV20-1	TGCAGTGCACAAGGGAAGATTCGTTCTCAGCCCCAGCATTTT	CSAQGKIRSQPQHF
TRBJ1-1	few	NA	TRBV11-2	TGTGCCAGCGGAGCACAGGGGAACACTGAAGCTTTCTTT	CASGAQGNTEAFF
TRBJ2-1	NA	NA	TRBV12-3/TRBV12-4	TGTGCCAGCACAGGGCTGAACAATGAGCAGTTCTTC	CASTGLNNEQFF
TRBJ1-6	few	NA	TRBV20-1	TGCAGTGCTAGTTGGGGGAGTGGGTCCCTCCACTTT	CSASWGSGSLHF
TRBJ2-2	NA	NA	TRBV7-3	TGTGCCAGCAGGCTCGCGGCTCGGGAGCTGTTTTTT	CASRLAARELFF
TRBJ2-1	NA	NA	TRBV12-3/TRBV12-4	TGTGCCAGCACAAAGGGTAGCGCCAATGAGCAGTTCTTC	CASTKGSANEQFF
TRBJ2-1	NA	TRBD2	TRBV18	TGTGCCAGCTCCAAGGAAGGCGGGGGGGCCTACAATGAGCAGTTCTTC	CASSKEGGGAYNEQFF
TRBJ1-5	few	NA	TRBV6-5	TGTGCCAGCAGTTCAGGGGACGGCAATCAGCCCCAGCATTTT	CASSSGDGNQPQHF
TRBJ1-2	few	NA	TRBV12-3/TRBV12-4	TGTGCCAGCAGTTCCAGGGCTACCTGGAATGGCTACACCTTC	CASSSRATWNGYTF
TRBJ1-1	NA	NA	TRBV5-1	TGCGCCAGCAGCTTGGCCATGGCGGGGAACACTGAAGCTTTCTTT	CASSLAMAGNTEAFF
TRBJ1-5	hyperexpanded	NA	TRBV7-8	TGTGCCAGCAGCTTAGCCGGCAGGCCTGATCAGCCCCAGCATTTT	CASSLAGRPDQPQHF
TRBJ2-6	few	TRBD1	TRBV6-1	TGTGCCAGCAGTCGCACTCCCGGGACAGGGGGCTCTGGGGCCAACGTCCTGACTTTC	CASSRTPGTGGSGANVLTF
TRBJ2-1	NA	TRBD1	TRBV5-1	TGCGCCAGCAGCTATTCGGGACAGGGTGACAATGAGCAGTTCTTC	CASSYSGQGDNEQFF
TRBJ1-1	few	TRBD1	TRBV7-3	TGTGCCAGCAGCCAGTACAGGGGGTTCGAAGCTTTCTTT	CASSQYRGFEAFF
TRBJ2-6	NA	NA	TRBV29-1	TGCAGCGTTTCCCGGGTAGGGGCCAACGTCCTGACTTTC	CSVSRVGANVLTF
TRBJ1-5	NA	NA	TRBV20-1	TGCAGTGCTATCGACCTGGCATCTAATCAGCCCCAGCATTTT	CSAIDLASNQPQHF
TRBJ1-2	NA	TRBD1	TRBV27	TGTGCCAGCGGATCCGGGACAGGCATATTGGAGGGCTACACCTTC	CASGSGTGILEGYTF
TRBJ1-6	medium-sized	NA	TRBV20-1	TGCAGTGCTAGTCCCCAGAGGGGTTCACCCCTCCACTTT	CSASPQRGSPLHF
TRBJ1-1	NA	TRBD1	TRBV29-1	TGCAGCGTGTACCGGGACAGGGGTGTACCTTTCTTT	CSVYRDRGVPFF
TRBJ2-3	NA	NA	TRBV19	TGTGCCAGTAGTACCGCGGCTCTAGATACGCAGTATTTT	CASSTAALDTQYF